This T cell receptor (beta chain) was sequenced in a study of CD8 T cells in Susac syndrome. With random hexamers, about 0.45 to 1 ug RNA was reverse transcribed. The TCR beta CDR3 was amplified by immunoSEQ multiplex PCR across 54 Vbeta, 13 Jbeta. TCRdb itself ran the immunoSEQ multiplex PCR reads through MiXCR, one entry per CDR3 protein. Of some 260,000 distinct CDR3 sequences in the sample, about 88% were seen once. The CDR3 length is 15 residues. Germline V gene sequence: CDR1 MNHEY, CDR2 SMNVEV (reference sequence). J was trimmed by 2 bases and V by 5 bases; bases with no gene match: 6. The authors carried out high-throughput sequencing of TCR beta. They applied it to CD8+ and CD4+ T cells obtained from blood. The multiple sclerosis control group comprised treatment-naive patients with stable or active relapsing-remitting disease.

Material for sequencing was CD8+ T cells from PBMCs. The chain couples TRBV27 to TRBJ2-3; TRBD1 aligns across 8 bases. The source is a human donor with multiple sclerosis. CDR3 amino acids: CASSTGTGLTDTQYF. The CDR3 region has the DNA TGTGCCAGCAGTACCGGGACAGGACTCACAGATACGCAGTATTTT.